This T cell receptor (beta chain) derives from a study of shared clonotypes between healthy human individuals. Naive CD8 cells were CD45RO-negative, positively selected for CCR7, excluding terminally differentiated effector memory CD45RA+ cells. Libraries were prepared by immunoSEQ multiplex PCR; TCRdb keeps only in-frame clonotypes and omits some of them. The sample yields about 600,000 clones, about 95% seen once. CDR3 length equals 15 residues. Trimming took off 1 base at V and 3 bases at J, with 13 bases between the two ends. The sample consisted of naive CD8+ T cells sorted from blood. The chain recombines TRBV23-1 with TRBJ2-7; D not resolved. TRBV23-1 is identified as an open reading frame with a role that is uncertain. This TCR was recovered from a woman aged 25 to 39 in good health. Written as DNA, the CDR3 is TGCGCCAGCAGTCAATGCCCTTCGGAGAACTACGAGCAGTACTTC. This codes for CASSQCPSENYEQYF.